This TCR beta chain was retrieved from a study of T-cell reconstitution after alpha-beta-depleted transplantation in children. Study conclusions and caveats: After transplant, at about two months, alpha-beta T cells were reportedly derived from several hundred expanded graft clones. High day-60 TCRbeta diversity in some patients came from surviving recipient T cells and thymic progenitors. Among T cells one year after transplant, newly produced cells accounted for most counts and diversity.

Preparation of the TCRbeta library was carried out with unique molecular identifiers. TCRdb redid the calling of the PCR reads with MiXCR, one entry per CDR3 protein. The repertoire holds some 16,000 distinct CDR3 sequences, with around 5% as singletons. This clonotype was detected many times. Its specificity is unknown. CDR1 is SEHNR, CDR2 FQNEAQ, per germline (reference sequence). The CDR3 runs 13 residues. Trimming took off 6 bases at V and 2 bases at J, with 8 bases between the two ends. This TCR was recovered from a boy aged 5 to 17 with acute lymphoblastic leukemia, due to receive a stem cell transplant. Specimen: PBMCs, collected before TCRalphabeta/CD19-depleted stem cell transplant. This chain connects TRBV7-9 to TRBJ2-1, with a possible D match to TRBD2 (5 bases). The CDR3 sequence is CASRDGAYNEQFF. CDR3 DNA sequence: TGTGCCAGCAGGGACGGGGCCTACAATGAGCAGTTCTTC. The full variable domain, its missing parts supplied by reference TRBV7-9 and TRBJ2-1, is DTGVSQNPRHKITKRGQNVTFRCDPISEHNRLYWYRQTLGQGPEFLTYFQNEAQLEKSRLLSDRFSAERPKGSFSTLEIQRTEQGDSAMYLCASRDGAYNEQFFGPGTRLTVL.